A selection of T cell receptor beta chains follows, all from one sample in a study of shared clonotypes between healthy human individuals. Clones were read by immunoSEQ multiplex PCR, and TCRdb kept only the in-frame ones, dropping some. The sample shows some 1.4 million clones, over 95% of them seen only once. Sequenced sample: naive CD4+ T cells sorted from blood. The origin of the receptors is a man aged 25 to 40 in good health. Each CDR3 is given with its conserved first and last residue. D genes are given only for firm matches. Only part of the rows carry a size: once, few, many, or a class if the clone is expanded.

>TRBV20-1|.|.|TRBJ2-3
TGCAGTGCGCGACCGGAAGATACGCAGTATTTT
CSARPEDTQYF
>TRBV7-9|once|.|TRBJ1-2
TGTGCCAGCAGCTTAGCGGCTTCCAACTATGGCTACACCTTC
CASSLAASNYGYTF
>TRBV5-4|.|.|TRBJ2-1
TGTGCCAGCAGCCCGAGACTAAAGAGCTCCTACAATGAGCAGTTCTTC
CASSPRLKSSYNEQFF
>TRBV9|.|TRBD2|TRBJ2-7
TGTGCCAGCAGCGTCACGGGGGGAGGGCCAGGCGAGCAGTACTTC
CASSVTGGGPGEQYF
>TRBV19|.|.|TRBJ2-5
TGTGCCAGTAGCGAAACAGGGATCGGAGAGACCCAGTACTTC
CASSETGIGETQYF
>TRBV6-1|.|.|TRBJ2-5
TGTGCCAGCAGTGAAGCGCGGGAGACCCAGTACTTC
CASSEARETQYF
>TRBV23-1|.|.|TRBJ2-7
TGCGCCAGCAGTCAGCCCCCAAGCTACTACGAGCAGTACTTC
CASSQPPSYYEQYF
>TRBV4-3|.|.|TRBJ1-4
TGCGCCAGCAGCCAAACCGTAGTTGCAACTAATGAAAAACTGTTTTTT
CASSQTVVATNEKLFF
>TRBV2|.|TRBD1|TRBJ2-1
TGTGCCAGCAGTAAATCGGGACAGGGGTCCAATGAGCAGTTCTTC
CASSKSGQGSNEQFF
>TRBV28|.|.|TRBJ1-4
TGTGCCAGTACGGTCGGTGATGAAAAACTGTTTTTT
CASTVGDEKLFF
>TRBV28|.|.|TRBJ2-3
TGTGCCAGCAGTTTAGATACGCAGTATTTT
CASSLDTQYF
>TRBV5-6|.|.|TRBJ2-7
TGTGCCAGCAGCTTACAGGGTGGCGAGCAGTACTTC
CASSLQGGEQYF
>TRBV9|.|TRBD2|TRBJ2-1
TGTGCCAGCAGCGTAGAGGCCGAACTAGCGGGAATCTACAATGAGCAGTTCTTC
CASSVEAELAGIYNEQFF
>TRBV5-1|.|.|TRBJ2-3
TGCGCCAGCAGCTTGTCCCACACAGATACGCAGTATTTT
CASSLSHTDTQYF
>TRBV7-8|.|.|TRBJ2-7
TGTGCCAGCACCCCAGTGACCTTAACATACGAGCAGTACTTC
CASTPVTLTYEQYF
>TRBV7-2|.|TRBD2|TRBJ2-7
TGTGCCAGCAGCCCGGGACTAGCGGGAATGTACGAGCAGTACTTC
CASSPGLAGMYEQYF
>TRBV5-4|.|TRBD2|TRBJ2-7
TGTGCCAGCAGCTTGGGGGCTAGCGGGAGCGGGGCCTACGAGCAGTACTTC
CASSLGASGSGAYEQYF
>TRBV6-5|.|.|TRBJ2-5
TGTGCCAGCAGTTACGACCCGAGGACGGGACAAGAGACCCAGTACTTC
CASSYDPRTGQETQYF
>TRBV7-9|.|.|TRBJ1-1
TGTGCCAGCAGCCTTTTAGTGGGGAGGGGCAGGGAGGGCACTGAAGCTTTCTTT
CASSLLVGRGREGTEAFF
>TRBV9|once|.|TRBJ2-5
TGTGCCAGCAGCGTAGACGAGGGAGAGGGCGAGACCCAGTACTTC
CASSVDEGEGETQYF
>TRBV7-2|.|.|TRBJ1-5
TGTGCCAGCAGTTCCCCCCGAGACGGGCTCAATCAGCCCCAGCATTTT
CASSSPRDGLNQPQHF
>TRBV5-1|.|TRBD2|TRBJ2-2
TGCGCCAGCAGCTTCCTAGCGGGGAACACCGGGGAGCTGTTTTTT
CASSFLAGNTGELFF